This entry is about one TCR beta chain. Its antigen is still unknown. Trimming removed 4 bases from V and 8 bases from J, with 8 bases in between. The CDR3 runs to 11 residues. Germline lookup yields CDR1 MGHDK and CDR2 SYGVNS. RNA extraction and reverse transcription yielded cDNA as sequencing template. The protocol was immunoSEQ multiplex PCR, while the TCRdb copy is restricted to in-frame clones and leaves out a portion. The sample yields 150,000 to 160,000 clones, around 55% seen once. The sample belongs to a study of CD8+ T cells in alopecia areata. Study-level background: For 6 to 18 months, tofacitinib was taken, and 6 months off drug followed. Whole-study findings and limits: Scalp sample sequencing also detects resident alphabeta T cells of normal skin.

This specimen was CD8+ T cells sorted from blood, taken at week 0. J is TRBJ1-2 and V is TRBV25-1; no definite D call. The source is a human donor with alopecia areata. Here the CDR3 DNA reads TGTGCCAGCAGTGGCTCCCGAGGCTACACCTTC. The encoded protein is CASSGSRGYTF.